This paragraph reports one TCR beta chain. The data stem from a study of blood T cell repertoires in COVID-19. Study-wide background: Material from acute and convalescent COVID-19 was sourced from the United States, Italy and Spain. From T cells, B-cell-depleted T cells, or PBMCs came the material, which was cDNA or gDNA.

Sequencing was performed with immunoSEQ multiplex PCR; in TCRdb, only in-frame clones are kept and a portion is missing. The table records about 190,000 clones, approximately 91% of them present only once. The sample consisted of peripheral blood. This clonotype originated in a man younger than 45 with acute or convalescent COVID-19.

Here the CDR3 reads CASSRRAGGVETQYF. CDR3 DNA sequence: TGTGCCAGCAGCCGTCGGGCGGGAGGGGTAGAGACCCAGTACTTC. The V and J genes are TRBV7-3 and TRBJ2-5; 9 positions match TRBD2. Germline-derived CDR1 and CDR2 are SGHTA and FQGTGA. The V and J ends lost 5 bases and 4 bases, in that order; junction bases with no gene match: 8. The CDR3 loop spans 15 amino acids.